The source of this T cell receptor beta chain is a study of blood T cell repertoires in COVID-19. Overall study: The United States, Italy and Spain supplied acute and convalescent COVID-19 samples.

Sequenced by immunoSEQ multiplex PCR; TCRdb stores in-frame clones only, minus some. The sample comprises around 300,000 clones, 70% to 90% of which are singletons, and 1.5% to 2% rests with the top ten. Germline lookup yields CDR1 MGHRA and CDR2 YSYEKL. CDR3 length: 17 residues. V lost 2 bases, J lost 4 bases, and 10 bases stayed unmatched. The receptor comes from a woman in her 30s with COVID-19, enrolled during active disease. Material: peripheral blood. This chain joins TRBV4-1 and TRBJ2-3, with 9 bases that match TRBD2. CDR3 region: CASSQTQSGGLSDTQYF. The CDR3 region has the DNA TGCGCCAGCAGCCAAACCCAGAGCGGGGGGCTCTCAGATACGCAGTATTTT.